These 17 T cell receptor beta chains were sequenced from one sample in a study of spatial heterogeneity in lung cancer. TCRdb called the 5' RACE reads again in MiXCR, with one record for every CDR3 protein. This sample carries 2,500 to 3,500 distinct CDR3 sequences, approximately 17% of them seen once, and the ten largest clones take roughly 15%. This sample's time point: sample taken at primary tumor resection. These TCRs are of unknown antigen specificity. Study findings and constraints: Counts of expanded alpha and beta TCRs within tumors tracked the tumor nonsynonymous mutation count.

Sequenced material: lung tumor tissue, taken at surgery. The origin of the receptors is a male donor with early-stage non-small cell lung cancer.

This clonotype came up a few times. This beta chain is an unintended read in a library built for alpha chains; its size means little. The chain couples TRBV20-1 to TRBJ1-1; TRBD1 might be the D (6 bases). This CDR3 contains 15 residues. V was pared by 3 bases and J by 4 bases, with 18 bases between. The germline gives CDR1 DFQATT, CDR2 SNEGSKA (reference sequence). The CDR3 nucleotides are TGCAGTGCTAGGGACAGAAGAATTGGGGTCACTGAAGCTTTCTTT. Its protein product is CSARDRRIGVTEAFF.

This clonotype occurred many times. This beta chain turned up in a library designed for alpha chains; as an off-target read, its abundance says little. The chain recombines TRBV7-9 with TRBJ2-5; no clear D gene. CDR1 and CDR2 from the germline V gene are SEHNR and FQNEAQ (reference sequence). The CDR3 has 15 residues. V lost 5 bases to trimming and J lost 1 base, with 14 bases between them. DNA of the CDR3: TGTGCCAGCAGCCCCTCGACGTGGAGCCAAGAGACCCAGTACTTC. Protein product: CASSPSTWSQETQYF.

As to this clonotype: This beta chain is a stray read from a library made for alpha chains; its abundance is not meaningful. The V call is TRBV4-1, the J call TRBJ2-7; 7 bases are a match to TRBD2. Germline V gives CDR1 MGHRA, CDR2 YSYEKL. After removal of 4 bases from V and 2 bases from J, the junction contained 11 bases not matched to a gene. The CDR3 is 16 amino acids. The CDR3 coding sequence is TGCGCCAGCAGCCCTTCGGTATCCAGCGGGACCTACGAGCAGTACTTC. Amino acids: CASSPSVSSGTYEQYF.

By proportion, this clonotype is medium-sized. Its ends do not fully match the called genes, so a read error is possible. This beta chain came through as a stray read in a library set up for alpha chains, and its size says little. V usage is TRBV29-1 and J usage is TRBJ2-2; maybe TRBD1 (6 bases). Germline CDR1 SQVTM, CDR2 ANQGSEA. The CDR3 length is 14 residues. The DNA for the CDR3 is TGCAGCGTTGTTAAGGGACACAACACCGGGGAGCTCGAATTT. Protein product: CSVVKGHNTGELEF.

By share, this clonotype counts as large. Because the library targeted alpha chains, this beta chain is an off-target read whose size means little. The genes are TRBV12-3 or TRBV12-4 and TRBJ2-3; D gene unclear. V shed 2 bases and J shed 6 bases, with 12 bases lying between them. This CDR3 spans 14 amino acids. CDR3 in amino acids: CASSLTGRRDTQYF. CDR3 DNA sequence: TGTGCCAGCAGTTTAACGGGTCGAAGGGATACGCAGTATTTT.

For this clonotype: Found in a library prepared for alpha chains, this beta chain is an off-target read, and its abundance has little meaning. The J gene is TRBJ1-5, the V gene TRBV30, with D perhaps matching TRBD1 (6 bases). The CDR3 runs to 12 residues. CDR1 is GTSNPN, CDR2 SVGIG, per germline (reference sequence). Trimming removed 3 bases from V and 12 bases from J, with 15 bases in between. Here the CDR3 DNA reads TGTGCCTGGAGCCCCGGGACATATCTCCAGCATTTT. This codes for CAWSPGTYLQHF.

Concerning this clonotype itself: Within a library made for alpha chains, this beta chain is off target, and its count is uninformative. The rearrangement joins TRBV20-1 to TRBJ2-2; D is undetermined. Trimming took off 0 bases at V and 0 bases at J, with 11 bases between the two ends. The CDR3 contains 16 residues. Germline V lookup: CDR1 DFQATT, CDR2 SNEGSKA (reference sequence). This CDR3 is CSARDPQRANTGELFF. CDR3 nucleotide sequence: TGCAGTGCTAGAGATCCCCAGCGCGCGAACACCGGGGAGCTGTTTTTT.

This clonotype was counted only a few times. The library was built for alpha chains, so this beta chain is an off-target read and its size means little. J is TRBJ2-5 and V is TRBV15; 9 positions match TRBD2. The CDR3 is made up of 14 amino acids. The junction had 11 bases not matched to a gene; V was cut back by 10 bases and J by 5 bases. Germline V gives CDR1 LNHNV, CDR2 YYDKDF (reference sequence). The DNA for the CDR3 is TGTGCCAGCAGAGACTTACTAGCGGGCGAGACCCAGTACTTC. This translates into CASRDLLAGETQYF. Full variable domain (outside the CDR3, taken from reference TRBV15 and TRBJ2-5): DAMVIQNPRYQVTQFGKPVTLSCSQTLNHNVMYWYQQKSSQAPKLLFHYYDKDFNNEADTPDNFQSRRPNTSFCFLDIRSPGLGDTAMYLCASRDLLAGETQYFGPGTRLLVL.

This clonotype rates as medium-sized. The size of this beta chain means little, since it is a stray read in a library made for alpha chains. The V gene is TRBV7-9, the J gene TRBJ2-2; D not resolved. CDR3 size: 14 residues. Germline lookup yields CDR1 SEHNR and CDR2 FQNEAQ (reference sequence). Trimming stripped 2 bases from V and 7 bases from J, with 11 bases between. CDR3 protein: CASSLIIKGGELFF. The CDR3 bases are TGTGCCAGCAGCTTAATCATTAAGGGCGGGGAGCTGTTTTTT.

Comments on this clonotype: Since it is a stray read in a library aimed at alpha chains, this beta chain has a size that is not meaningful. This chain uses TRBV7-9 with TRBJ2-3; TRBD2 matches at 10 bases. CDR1 is SEHNR and CDR2 is FQNEAQ in the germline V gene (reference sequence). The trim removed 5 bases at V and 2 bases at J, leaving 7 bases unmatched. CDR3 length: 16 amino acids. CDR3 loop: CASSAELAGPTDTQYF. The DNA of the CDR3 is TGTGCCAGCAGCGCCGAACTAGCGGGGCCCACAGATACGCAGTATTTT.

By share of the sample, this clonotype is medium-sized. This beta chain is an off-target read within a library intended for alpha chains, so its frequency means little. The V gene is TRBV7-2, the J gene TRBJ2-7; D not certain. Trimming shortened V by 1 base and J by 2 bases, and 9 bases separated the two germline ends. Germline assignment: CDR1 SGHTA and CDR2 FQGNSA. CDR3 length equals 14 residues. The CDR3 spells CASSLVRSTYEQYF. The CDR3 DNA reads TGTGCCAGCAGCTTAGTGCGGAGTACCTACGAGCAGTACTTC.

In the case of this clonotype: Being off target in a library aimed at alpha chains, this beta chain has a size of little meaning. This chain joins TRBV15 and TRBJ2-3; perhaps TRBD2 as D (6 bases). Trimming removed 5 bases at V and 6 bases at J, with 15 bases between. This CDR3 region has 14 residues. Germline assignment: CDR1 LNHNV and CDR2 YYDKDF (reference sequence). This chain's CDR3 is CATSGPAGSDTQYF. The DNA for the CDR3 is TGTGCCACCAGCGGACCTGCGGGGAGCGATACGCAGTATTTT.

This clonotype is categorized as medium-sized. The library was designed around alpha chains, so this beta chain is a stray read whose abundance carries little weight. This chain uses TRBV7-9 with TRBJ2-7; 8 nucleotides agree with TRBD1. The CDR3 runs 14 residues. V shed 5 bases, J shed 3 bases, and the junction held 6 bases outside the gene matches. Germline CDR1 reads SEHNR; CDR2 reads FQNEAQ (reference sequence). CDR3 loop: CASSHRDRNYEQYF. CDR3 coding DNA: TGTGCCAGCAGCCACCGGGACAGGAACTACGAGCAGTACTTC.

This clonotype is categorized as medium-sized (0.01 to 0.1%). Since the library was made to target alpha chains, this beta chain is a stray read and its abundance is not meaningful. The chain has TRBV7-2 and TRBJ2-5; perhaps TRBD2 as D (5 bases). V was cut by 2 bases and J by 8 bases, with 24 bases left in between. The CDR3 consists of 17 residues. The V gene's germline CDR1 is SGHTA and CDR2 FQGNSA. CDR3 amino acids: CASSLLSSGQLAGTQYF. For the CDR3, the DNA is TGTGCCAGCAGCTTATTGTCGTCGGGCCAGCTCGCGGGTACCCAGTACTTC.

This clonotype was observed a few times. This beta chain is an off-target read within a library intended for alpha chains, so its frequency means little. The J gene is TRBJ2-3, the V gene TRBV12-3 or TRBV12-4; perhaps TRBD2 as D (5 bases). The V end was cut by 2 bases, the J end by 6 bases, with 9 bases between. The CDR3 contains 13 residues. The CDR3 sequence is CASSLIGSDTQYF. CDR3 sequence (DNA): TGTGCCAGCAGTTTAATAGGGAGCGATACGCAGTATTTT.

This clonotype has a count of ten or more. As an off-target read in a library built for alpha chains, this beta chain has a frequency of little significance. The rearrangement joins TRBV27 to TRBJ2-3; D unresolved. The V gene lost 4 bases and the J gene lost 4 bases, with 12 bases spanning the gap. CDR1 is MNHEY, CDR2 SMNVEV, per germline (reference sequence). The CDR3 spans 14 residues. Written as DNA, the CDR3 is TGTGCCAGCAGTTACAGCCATTCCTCAGATACGCAGTATTTT. As protein: CASSYSHSSDTQYF.

For this clonotype: This beta chain slipped into a library made for alpha chains as a stray read, so its size is not meaningful. V and J are TRBV3-1 and TRBJ1-1; 8 positions match TRBD1. Germline CDR1 and CDR2: LGHDT and YNNKEL (reference sequence). V gave up 1 base and J gave up 5 bases; unmatched junction bases: 6. This CDR3 region has 15 residues. The CDR3 loop reads CASSQVIRGRTEAFF. CDR3 bases: TGTGCCAGCAGCCAAGTTATCAGGGGGCGTACTGAAGCTTTCTTT.